These 14 T cell receptor beta chains were sequenced from one sample in a study of technical replicates of blood from a few donors. This table comes from immunoSEQ multiplex PCR, and its TCRdb copy is limited to in-frame clones, with some not included. Here the sample spans around 68,000 clones, less than 98% being singletons. Sequenced material: T cells isolated from PBMCs. These receptors all come from a human donor in good health.

This clone has only one observation. This sequence joins TRBV9 and TRBJ1-1, with 9 bases that match TRBD1. Germline V gives CDR1 SGDLS, CDR2 YYNGEE. The CDR3 loop spans 15 amino acids. The trim removed 2 bases at V and 4 bases at J, leaving 6 bases unmatched. Here the CDR3 DNA reads TGTGCCAGCAGCGTCCGGGACAGGGAGCCCACTGAAGCTTTCTTT. This translates into CASSVRDREPTEAFF.

The rearrangement links TRBV4-1 to TRBJ2-3; 11 bases are a match to TRBD2. The length of the CDR3 is 18 residues. V shed 6 bases and J 0 bases; nucleotides not matched to a gene: 11. Germline assignment: CDR1 MGHRA and CDR2 YSYEKL. The CDR3 region has the DNA TGCGCCAGCAGTCATTCCGGGACTAGCGGAGCTAGCACAGATACGCAGTATTTT. The encoded protein is CASSHSGTSGASTDTQYF.

The genes are TRBV4-1 and TRBJ2-5; D call uncertain. Trimming removed 3 bases from V and 4 bases from J, with 12 bases in between. The CDR3 runs to 14 residues. Germline V lookup: CDR1 MGHRA, CDR2 YSYEKL. The CDR3 coding sequence is TGCGCCAGCAGCCAGCCGGCCCTAGGAGAGACCCAGTACTTC. This encodes CASSQPALGETQYF.

This chain uses TRBV30 with TRBJ2-7; D is unclear. Trimming pared 2 bases from V and 7 bases from J, leaving 15 bases between. This CDR3 comprises 13 residues. Germline V gene sequence: CDR1 GTSNPN, CDR2 SVGIG (reference sequence). CDR3 nucleotide sequence: TGTGCCTGGAGTAGGCGGTTTTCTAGAGAGCAGTACTTC. Translated: CAWSRRFSREQYF.

This clone appeared once. The chain couples TRBV9 to TRBJ2-7, with TRBD1 matching 8 bases. The CDR3 contains 14 residues. Germline assignment: CDR1 SGDLS and CDR2 YYNGEE. V shed 3 bases, J shed 3 bases, and the junction held 5 bases outside the gene matches. CDR3 nucleotide sequence: TGTGCCAGCAGCGAACGGGACAGGAGCTACGAGCAGTACTTC. This sequence encodes CASSERDRSYEQYF.

The chain combines TRBV7-9 with TRBJ2-1, with 12 bases that match TRBD1. CDR1 is SEHNR, CDR2 FQNEAQ, per germline (reference sequence). The CDR3 extends over 15 amino acids. J was trimmed by 7 bases and V by 5 bases; bases with no gene match: 6. The CDR3 DNA follows: TGTGCCAGCAGCCAGGGACAGGGGGCATTTAATGAGCAGTTCTTC. It specifies CASSQGQGAFNEQFF.

This sequence joins TRBV5-1 and TRBJ2-1; D remains unclear. V was trimmed by 0 bases and J by 8 bases, leaving 6 bases between them. CDR1 and CDR2 (germline): SGHRS, YFSETQ. The CDR3 length is 12 residues. The CDR3 DNA reads as TGCGCCAGCAGCTTGGTTTCCTATGAGCAGTTCTTC. It specifies CASSLVSYEQFF.

The J gene is TRBJ1-5, the V gene TRBV19; D perhaps matches TRBD1 (6 bases). The CDR3 loop spans 13 amino acids. Germline V gives CDR1 LNHDA, CDR2 SQIVND (reference sequence). V was trimmed by 4 bases and J by 8 bases, leaving 12 bases between them. The CDR3 bases are TGTGCCAGTAGTAGGCAGGGGCAGGAGCCCCAGCATTTT. Its translation: CASSRQGQEPQHF. Combining the CDR3 with reference TRBV19 and TRBJ1-5 gives the whole variable domain DGGITQSPKYLFRKEGQNVTLSCEQNLNHDAMYWYRQDPGQGLRLIYYSQIVNDFQKGDIAEGYSVSREKKESFPLTVTSAQKNPTAFYLCASSRQGQEPQHFGDGTRLSIL.

J is TRBJ2-2 and V is TRBV7-2; 13 positions match TRBD2. The J segment lost 7 bases and the V segment lost 2 bases, leaving 7 bases of the junction unmatched. The CDR3 has 17 residues. CDR1 is SGHTA, CDR2 FQGNSA, per germline. The CDR3 is CASSLLTSGRAFGELFF. The CDR3, as DNA: TGTGCCAGCAGCTTACTCACTAGCGGGAGGGCCTTCGGGGAGCTGTTTTTT. The variable domain in full, with the rest retrieved from reference TRBV7-2 and TRBJ2-2, is GAGVSQSPSNKVTEKGKDVELRCDPISGHTALYWYRQSLGQGLEFLIYFQGNSAPDKSGLPSDRFSAERTGGSVSTLTIQRTQQEDSAVYLCASSLLTSGRAFGELFFGEGSRLTVL.

This sequence joins TRBV9 and TRBJ1-2; TRBD1 might be the D (6 bases). Germline CDR1 is SGDLS and CDR2 is YYNGEE. The CDR3 covers 18 residues. V was shortened by 3 bases and J by 0 bases, with 21 bases between the two germline ends. The DNA of the CDR3 is TGTGCCAGCAGCGCTCGGTGGGATAAACAGGGCACTAACTATGGCTACACCTTC. This gives the protein CASSARWDKQGTNYGYTF.

This chain uses TRBV4-1 with TRBJ1-5; D gene uncertain. The CDR3 has 14 amino acids. From germline, CDR1 is MGHRA and CDR2 YSYEKL. Trimming cost V 4 bases and J 1 base, with 8 bases left between them. The CDR3 spells CASSPTVSNQPQHF. The DNA for the CDR3 is TGCGCCAGCAGCCCAACGGTAAGCAATCAGCCCCAGCATTTT.

As DNA, the CDR3 is TGTGCCAGCAGCTCCATTAGCACAGATACGCAGTATTTT. Translated, it gives CASSSISTDTQYF. V usage is TRBV7-3 and J usage is TRBJ2-3; D uncertain. CDR1 SGHTA and CDR2 FQGTGA come from the germline V gene. The CDR3 consists of 13 residues. V lost 4 bases, J lost 0 bases, and 5 bases lay in between. Filled out from reference TRBV7-3 and TRBJ2-3, the complete variable domain reads GAGVSQTPSNKVTEKGKYVELRCDPISGHTALYWYRQSLGQGPEFLIYFQGTGAADDSGLPNDRFFAVRPEGSVSTLKIQRTERGDSAVYLCASSSISTDTQYFGPGTRLTVL.

This sequence joins TRBV28 and TRBJ1-2, with 8 bases fitting TRBD1. Germline V lookup: CDR1 MDHEN, CDR2 SYDVKM. The CDR3 length is 15 residues. The V segment lost 3 bases and the J segment 7 bases; nucleotides outside the gene matches: 10. The CDR3 is CASSFADRVTGGYTF. CDR3 bases: TGTGCCAGCAGTTTTGCGGACAGGGTAACGGGTGGCTACACCTTC.

The V gene is TRBV30, the J gene TRBJ2-2; 9 nucleotides agree with TRBD1. Per germline, CDR1 GTSNPN and CDR2 SVGIG (reference sequence). The ends lost 3 bases at V and 6 bases at J; junction bases unmatched: 14. The CDR3 has 17 amino acids. The CDR3 DNA follows: TGTGCCTGGAGGGCTGGGACAGGGTATTTTGTGGCCGGGGAGCTGTTTTTT. Translation gives CAWRAGTGYFVAGELFF.